This TCR beta chain was captured in a study of CD8+ T cells in alopecia areata. V lost 0 bases and J lost 8, with 8 bases in between. CDR1 and CDR2 (germline): SGHRS, YFSETQ. This CDR3 has 12 residues. In regard to this clone: Antigen: not known.

Study observations and caveats: Scalp repertoires also include resident alphabeta T cells from normal skin.

Extracted RNA was reverse transcribed into cDNA, the sequencing template. The table came from immunoSEQ multiplex PCR; TCRdb's copy has only in-frame clones and leaves some out. The sample consists of approximately 180,000 clones, just over 65% of them appearing once. This chain joins TRBV5-1 and TRBJ1-2, with D hard to call. The clonotype originates from a human donor with alopecia areata. This specimen was CD8+ T cells sorted from blood, taken at week 0. The CDR3: CASSLAGKGYTF. CDR3 DNA: TGCGCCAGCAGCTTGGCCGGGAAGGGCTACACCTTC.